A selection of T cell receptor beta chains follows, all from one sample in a study. One entry per CDR3 protein results from TCRdb running MiXCR on the multiplex PCR reads. Seen here are some 1,400 distinct CDR3 sequences, roughly 18% observed once, and the top ten hold more than 25%. Sequencing was done on a sample of naive CD4+ T cells sorted from blood. These receptor sequences come from a female donor with breast cancer. Both conserved end residues are part of each CDR3. A D gene is named only where the DNA matches it firmly.

.	TRBV12-3/TRBV12-4	TRBJ1-2	CASSFARGHYGYTF
.	TRBV12-3/TRBV12-4	TRBJ1-2	CASSGFLELSRYGYTF
TRBD1	TRBV12-3/TRBV12-4	TRBJ1-2	CASSRDRVYGYTF
.	TRBV12-3/TRBV12-4	TRBJ1-2	CASSWGPNYGYTF
TRBD1	TRBV12-3/TRBV12-4	TRBJ1-2	CASSDRTGFYGYTF
.	TRBV12-3/TRBV12-4	TRBJ1-2	CASSLGTAGLGYTF
TRBD1	TRBV12-3/TRBV12-4	TRBJ1-2	CASRPGTDYGYTF
.	TRBV12-3/TRBV12-4	TRBJ1-2	CASNSRGYGYTF
.	TRBV12-3/TRBV12-4	TRBJ1-2	CASSLLGNYGYTF
TRBD1	TRBV12-3/TRBV12-4	TRBJ1-2	CASSRQGRIYGYTF
.	TRBV12-3/TRBV12-4	TRBJ1-2	CASSLRSGLDYGYTF
.	TRBV12-3/TRBV12-4	TRBJ1-2	CASSDSRNYGYTF
TRBD1	TRBV12-3/TRBV12-4	TRBJ1-2	CASSPSGQGTGYTF
TRBD1	TRBV12-3/TRBV12-4	TRBJ1-2	CASNKGDRVGLGYTF
.	TRBV12-3/TRBV12-4	TRBJ1-2	CASSWEAGAERGYTF
.	TRBV12-3/TRBV12-4	TRBJ1-2	CASSFGYGYTF
.	TRBV12-3/TRBV12-4	TRBJ1-2	CASSWGRHYGYTF
TRBD1	TRBV12-3/TRBV12-4	TRBJ1-2	CASSPGTGIYGYTF
.	TRBV12-5	TRBJ1-2	CASGQSNYGYTF
.	TRBV12-3/TRBV12-4	TRBJ1-2	CASSQGQGAYGYTF
TRBD1	TRBV12-3/TRBV12-4	TRBJ1-2	CASSSVEDRELGGYTF
.	TRBV12-3/TRBV12-4	TRBJ1-2	CASRSDPNFYGYTF
.	TRBV12-3/TRBV12-4	TRBJ1-2	CASSLGQTYGYTF
.	TRBV12-3/TRBV12-4	TRBJ1-2	CASSMVGRGGYTF
.	TRBV12-3/TRBV12-4	TRBJ1-2	CASSNPGYGYTF
.	TRBV12-3/TRBV12-4	TRBJ1-2	CASSLQGIEYGYTF
.	TRBV12-3/TRBV12-4	TRBJ1-2	CASSSSGVRGYTF
TRBD1	TRBV12-3/TRBV12-4	TRBJ1-2	CASVGTERRNYGYTF
TRBD1	TRBV12-3/TRBV12-4	TRBJ1-2	CASSPGQGFYGYTF
TRBD1	TRBV12-3/TRBV12-4	TRBJ1-2	CASSPSGTGYGYTF
.	TRBV12-3/TRBV12-4	TRBJ1-2	CASSSLRVKHGYTF
TRBD1	TRBV12-3/TRBV12-4	TRBJ1-2	CASSPGQGYGYTF
.	TRBV12-3/TRBV12-4	TRBJ1-2	CASSPSQGQGGYTF
.	TRBV12-3/TRBV12-4	TRBJ1-2	CASSDRTDYGYTF
.	TRBV12-3/TRBV12-4	TRBJ1-2	CASSPRGNYGYTF
.	TRBV12-3/TRBV12-4	TRBJ1-2	CASRDQGHYGYTF
.	TRBV12-3/TRBV12-4	TRBJ1-2	CASSTQGLNYGYTF
TRBD1	TRBV12-3/TRBV12-4	TRBJ1-2	CASSPRWGQLNYGYTF
.	TRBV12-3/TRBV12-4	TRBJ1-2	CASRSGRGGYTF
TRBD1	TRBV12-3/TRBV12-4	TRBJ1-2	CASSQTGEYGYTF
TRBD1	TRBV12-3/TRBV12-4	TRBJ1-2	CASSLPRQGHGYTF
TRBD1	TRBV12-3/TRBV12-4	TRBJ1-2	CASSPRTGAGYTF
.	TRBV12-3/TRBV12-4	TRBJ1-2	CASSQQAANYGYTF
.	TRBV12-3/TRBV12-4	TRBJ1-2	CASSSLNYGYTF
.	TRBV12-3/TRBV12-4	TRBJ1-2	CASSPTLRQGYYGYTF
TRBD1	TRBV12-3/TRBV12-4	TRBJ1-2	CASSPSGQGYGYTF